This entry lists 10 T cell receptor beta chains sequenced from one sample in a study of OX40 agonist ivuxolimab in advanced cancers. Assay used: immunoSEQ multiplex PCR; TCRdb lists only in-frame clones, some missing. The sample contains approximately 88,000 clones, over 75% of which appear only once. The sequences come from CD4+ or CD8+ T cells sorted from blood, collected in a trial of the OX40 agonist ivuxolimab. The receptors derive from an adult with an advanced solid tumor such as melanoma, head and neck, liver or kidney cancer.

This chain links TRBV4-3 with TRBJ2-1, with D maybe TRBD2 (7 bases). Germline V gene lookup returns CDR1 LGHNA and CDR2 YSLEER. This CDR3 has 14 amino acids. Trimming cost V 3 bases and J 9 bases, with 15 bases left between them. The CDR3: CASSHEGGLSEQFF. CDR3 in DNA: TGCGCCAGCAGCCACGAGGGGGGGCTGAGTGAGCAGTTCTTC.

Comments on this clone: No conserved phenylalanine or tryptophan ends this CDR3, so it is likely a read error. V gene TRBV5-1 combines with J gene TRBJ2-3, with 7 bases fitting TRBD1. V shed 3 bases, J shed 1 base, and the junction held 11 bases outside the gene matches. The germline V gene encodes CDR1 SGHRS and CDR2 YFSETQ. The CDR3 runs 17 residues. CDR3 DNA sequence: TGCGCCAGCAGCTCGGGAAACAAGGGACAGCGCACAGATACGCAGTATTCT. Translated, it gives CASSSGNKGQRTDTQYS.

This clone has a single count. This chain connects TRBV6-1 to TRBJ2-1; D may be TRBD2 (6 bases). This CDR3 comprises 15 residues. Germline V gene lookup returns CDR1 MNHNS and CDR2 SASEGT. V lost 6 bases to trimming and J lost 2 bases, with 14 bases between them. DNA of the CDR3: TGTGCCAGCAGCGACGGGGGTACCACCTACAATGAGCAGTTCTTC. Translated, it gives CASSDGGTTYNEQFF.

The V gene is TRBV6-5, the J gene TRBJ2-2; D remains ambiguous. V shed 8 bases and J shed 3 bases, with 10 bases lying between them. The CDR3 is 13 amino acids. Germline V gene data show CDR1 as MNHEY and CDR2 as SVGAGI. Here the CDR3 DNA reads TGTGCCAGCCGGATTTTGGACACCGGGGAGCTGTTTTTT. Protein sequence: CASRILDTGELFF.

This clone was observed a handful of times. This CDR3 reads CASRWGQGLTEAFF. For the CDR3, the DNA is TGTGCCAGCAGGTGGGGACAGGGTCTAACTGAAGCTTTCTTT. V gene TRBV7-2 combines with J gene TRBJ1-1, with 9 bases matching TRBD1. From germline, CDR1 is SGHTA and CDR2 FQGNSA. This CDR3 is 14 amino acids long. V trimming: 6 bases; J trimming: 5 bases; junction bases outside the gene matches: 7.

The chain has TRBV13 and TRBJ1-6; no reliable D call. CDR1 and CDR2 from the germline V gene are PRHDT and FYEKMQ (reference sequence). The CDR3 consists of 14 residues. V was shortened by 3 bases and J by 10 bases, with 13 bases between the two germline ends. Here the CDR3 DNA reads TGTGCCAGCAGCTTCTCCGATAGGTGGTCACCCCTCCACTTT. As protein: CASSFSDRWSPLHF.

The chain combines TRBV6-5 with TRBJ2-7; TRBD1 matches 9 bases. Germline CDR1 and CDR2: MNHEY and SVGAGI. The CDR3 covers 14 residues. V shed 3 bases and J 3 bases; nucleotides not matched to a gene: 3. The CDR3 sequence: CASSYLDRGYEQYF. The CDR3 DNA is TGTGCCAGCAGTTATTTGGACAGGGGCTACGAGCAGTACTTC.

CDR3 amino acids: CASSSRVNYGYTF. In DNA form, the CDR3 reads TGCGCCAGCAGCTCCAGGGTAAACTATGGCTACACCTTC. This chain joins TRBV5-1 and TRBJ1-2, with D possibly TRBD1 on 5 matching bases. The V gene's germline CDR1 is SGHRS and CDR2 YFSETQ. Trimming stripped 3 bases from V and 2 bases from J, with 8 bases between. This CDR3 contains 13 residues. The full variable domain, rest sourced from reference TRBV5-1 and TRBJ1-2, is KAGVTQTPRYLIKTRGQQVTLSCSPISGHRSVSWYQQTPGQGLQFLFEYFSETQRNKGNFPGRFSGRQFSNSRSEMNVSTLELGDSALYLCASSSRVNYGYTFGSGTRLTVV.

The V gene is TRBV5-4, the J gene TRBJ1-3; tentative D call: TRBD1 (6 bases). Germline loops: CDR1 SGHNT, CDR2 YYREEE (reference sequence). Trimming left V 0 bases short and J 0 bases short, with 7 bases between. The length of the CDR3 is 15 residues. The CDR3 spells CASSLDRASGNTIYF. CDR3 DNA sequence: TGTGCCAGCAGCTTGGACAGGGCCTCTGGAAACACCATATATTTT. The full variable domain, in which reference TRBV5-4 and TRBJ1-3 provide the parts outside the CDR3, is ETGVTQSPTHLIKTRGQQVTLRCSSQSGHNTVSWYQQALGQGPQFIFQYYREEENGRGNFPPRFSGLQFPNYSSELNVNALELDDSALYLCASSLDRASGNTIYFGEGSWLTVV.

This rearrangement joins TRBV18 to TRBJ2-5; D is unclear. In germline, CDR1 is KGHSH, CDR2 LQKENI. CDR3 length: 13 residues. The V and J ends lost 2 bases and 3 bases respectively, with 7 bases between them. CDR3 sequence (DNA): TGTGCCAGCTCACCAGGGTTGGAAGAGACCCAGTACTTC. Translated: CASSPGLEETQYF.